The next 18 T cell receptor beta chains were all read from a single sample in a study of blood T cell repertoires in COVID-19. Method: immunoSEQ multiplex PCR; TCRdb's copy keeps in-frame clones and lacks some. The sample gives about 120,000 clones, 75% to 90% of which show up once; 25% to 35% is in the top ten. The sample was peripheral blood. The source is an older woman with acute or convalescent COVID-19.

This rearrangement joins TRBV23-1 to TRBJ1-2; 10 nucleotides align to TRBD1. Being an ORF, TRBV23-1 has a function that is uncertain. This CDR3 comprises 16 residues. Germline trimming cut 2 bases from V and 8 bases from J; bases unmatched to any gene: 11. This chain's CDR3 is CASSQKPRQGAGGYTF. The CDR3 DNA is TGCGCCAGCAGTCAAAAACCCCGACAGGGGGCGGGCGGCTACACCTTC.

The genes are TRBV7-6 and TRBJ2-5, with 12 nucleotides matching TRBD2. Losses at the gene ends were 6 bases for V and 2 bases for J; bases not matched to a gene: 4. The CDR3 is made up of 15 amino acids. Germline V gives CDR1 SGHVS, CDR2 FNYEAQ. This CDR3 reads CASRATSGGQETQYF. The CDR3 DNA reads as TGTGCCAGCAGGGCGACTAGCGGGGGTCAAGAGACCCAGTACTTC.

The rearrangement links TRBV18 to TRBJ1-6; D is undetermined. Trimming pared 6 bases from V and 7 bases from J, leaving 16 bases between. This CDR3 contains 15 residues. Per the germline V gene, CDR1 is KGHSH and CDR2 is LQKENI. The CDR3 is CASSPAGRGNSPLHF. The CDR3 DNA sequence: TGTGCCAGCTCGCCTGCGGGGAGAGGAAATTCACCCCTCCACTTT. Supplemented by reference TRBV18 and TRBJ1-6, the full variable domain reads NAGVMQNPRHLVRRRGQEARLRCSPMKGHSHVYWYRQLPEEGLKFMVYLQKENIIDESGMPKERFSAEFPKEGPSILRIQQVVRGDSAAYFCASSPAGRGNSPLHFGNGTRLTVT.

The genes are TRBV9 and TRBJ1-3; weak D call: TRBD1 (5 bases). This CDR3 spans 16 amino acids. Trimming removed 4 bases at V and 2 bases at J, with 16 bases between. Germline V gene sequence: CDR1 SGDLS, CDR2 YYNGEE. The DNA of the CDR3 is TGTGCCAGCAGCCCCCTCCTGGAGGGACCTGGAAACACCATATATTTT. Its translation is CASSPLLEGPGNTIYF.

The chain carries TRBV5-1 and TRBJ2-5, with a tentative D call TRBD1 (6 bases). The germline V gene encodes CDR1 SGHRS and CDR2 YFSETQ. Trimming took 4 bases from V and 4 from J, leaving 17 bases between them. The CDR3 sequence is 15 residues long. The DNA for the CDR3 is TGCGCCAGCAGCCTGGAAGGCAGGGGTGGAGAGACCCAGTACTTC. Translated: CASSLEGRGGETQYF.

This clone was counted a few times. The gene calls are TRBV20-1 and TRBJ1-1, with TRBD1 identical over 8 bases. CDR1 and CDR2 from the germline V gene are DFQATT and SNEGSKA (reference sequence). The CDR3 spans 13 residues. Trimming at V came to 3 bases and at J to 7 bases, leaving 7 bases not matched to a gene. CDR3 bases: TGCAGTGCTAGTTCCTACAGGGGGGGTGAAGCTTTCTTT. Protein: CSASSYRGGEAFF.

The V and J genes are TRBV5-1 and TRBJ1-2; 8 bases are a match to TRBD1. Germline values: CDR1 SGHRS, CDR2 YFSETQ. This CDR3 has 12 residues. The V gene end was trimmed by 4 bases and the J gene end by 6 bases; junction bases not matched to a gene: 2. The DNA for the CDR3 is TGCGCCAGCAGCCCAGGGGGCGATGGCTACACCTTC. As protein: CASSPGGDGYTF.

The chain links TRBV19 to TRBJ1-5, with D possibly being TRBD1 (5 bases). Looked up from germline, CDR1 is LNHDA and CDR2 is SQIVND (reference sequence). V shed 10 bases and J shed 6 bases, with 22 bases lying between them. The CDR3 is 15 residues long. CDR3 DNA sequence: TGTGCCACCTCCTTGGGAGGGGAGTTCGGTCAGCCCCAGCATTTT. It encodes CATSLGGEFGQPQHF.

The chain combines TRBV11-3 with TRBJ1-2; D is uncertain. Germline-derived CDR1 and CDR2 are SGHNT and YENEEA. Trimming pared 5 bases from V and 0 bases from J, leaving 10 bases between. This CDR3 spans 14 amino acids. The CDR3 here is CASSQAGPNYGYTF. In DNA form, the CDR3 reads TGTGCCAGCAGCCAGGCAGGTCCTAACTATGGCTACACCTTC.

The rearrangement joins TRBV10-3 to TRBJ2-2; a weak D match, TRBD1 (5 bases). The CDR3 is 16 residues long. V gave up 6 bases and J gave up 6 bases, with 20 bases separating them. CDR1 is ENHRY, CDR2 SYGVKD, per germline. The CDR3 DNA follows: TGTGCCATCAGCTCTATTGGCAGGGAAAGGGCCGGGGAGCTGTTTTTT. Translating gives CAISSIGRERAGELFF.

This clone was seen a handful of times. The gene calls are TRBV11-1 and TRBJ1-6; D is possibly TRBD1 (5 bases). V lost 1 base to trimming and J lost 10 bases, with 11 bases between them. The CDR3 consists of 14 residues. Per the germline V gene, CDR1 is SGHAT and CDR2 is FQDESV (reference sequence). The CDR3 DNA reads TGTGCCAGCAGCTTAGTACCAGGGTACTCACCCCTCCACTTT. Translating it yields CASSLVPGYSPLHF.

The rearrangement uses TRBV7-9 and TRBJ1-4; unclear D gene. Trimming took off 5 bases at V and 5 bases at J, with 9 bases between the two ends. Germline V gene lookup returns CDR1 SEHNR and CDR2 FQNEAQ (reference sequence). The CDR3 extends over 13 amino acids. The CDR3 loop is CASSARPNEKLFF. CDR3 bases: TGTGCCAGCAGCGCCAGGCCGAATGAAAAACTGTTTTTT. Full variable domain (outside the CDR3, taken from reference TRBV7-9 and TRBJ1-4): DTGVSQNPRHKITKRGQNVTFRCDPISEHNRLYWYRQTLGQGPEFLTYFQNEAQLEKSRLLSDRFSAERPKGSFSTLEIQRTEQGDSAMYLCASSARPNEKLFFGSGTQLSVL.

The chain recombines TRBV18 with TRBJ1-4; no clear D. There are 13 residues in the CDR3. V dropped 5 bases and J dropped 4 bases, with 8 bases sitting between them. The germline CDR1 and CDR2 sequences are KGHSH and LQKENI. In DNA, the CDR3 is TGTGCCAGCTCAGCCTCAGTTAATGAAAAACTGTTTTTT. This codes for CASSASVNEKLFF.

Many counts were recorded for this clone. The chain combines TRBV19 with TRBJ1-4; 7 bases are a match to TRBD1. The CDR3 is made up of 15 amino acids. The junction had 10 bases not matched to a gene; V was cut back by 5 bases and J by 7 bases. Germline V CDR1 and CDR2: LNHDA, SQIVND (reference sequence). The CDR3 region has the DNA TGTGCCAGTAGTCACCAGACAGGGAGAACTGAAAAACTGTTTTTT. It encodes CASSHQTGRTEKLFF.

The rearrangement links TRBV4-2 to TRBJ2-1, with TRBD2 matching 11 bases. Per germline, CDR1 LGHNA and CDR2 YNFKEQ. Trimming at V came to 4 bases and at J to 5 bases, leaving 13 bases not matched to a gene. This CDR3 has 18 residues. The CDR3 DNA reads as TGTGCCAGCAGCCCCTGGGCTAGCGGGGGGACCTCGAACAATGAGCAGTTCTTC. Its translation is CASSPWASGGTSNNEQFF.

The rearrangement joins TRBV18 to TRBJ1-5, with 9 bases that match TRBD1. Unmatched junction bases numbered 3, after V lost 2 bases and J lost 4 bases. The CDR3 is made up of 15 amino acids. Germline values: CDR1 KGHSH, CDR2 LQKENI. The CDR3: CASSPGTGSNQPQHF. The CDR3 DNA reads as TGTGCCAGCTCACCAGGGACAGGGTCTAATCAGCCCCAGCATTTT.

V gene TRBV7-9 combines with J gene TRBJ1-1, with TRBD1 matching over 7 bases. CDR1 SEHNR and CDR2 FQNEAQ come from the germline V gene (reference sequence). Germline trimming cut 5 bases from V and 8 bases from J; bases unmatched to any gene: 2. CDR3 length: 11 residues. The CDR3 nucleotides are TGTGCCAGCAGCCCGGACAGGGAAGCTTTCTTT. Translating gives CASSPDREAFF.

The gene calls are TRBV19 and TRBJ2-2, with 7 bases matching TRBD1. Germline V gene data show CDR1 as LNHDA and CDR2 as SQIVND (reference sequence). Germline trimming cut 5 bases from V and 1 base from J; bases unmatched to any gene: 10. This CDR3 region has 17 residues. The CDR3 protein is CASSASPGQRNTGELFF. For the CDR3, the DNA is TGTGCCAGTAGTGCGAGTCCGGGACAGAGGAACACCGGGGAGCTGTTTTTT.